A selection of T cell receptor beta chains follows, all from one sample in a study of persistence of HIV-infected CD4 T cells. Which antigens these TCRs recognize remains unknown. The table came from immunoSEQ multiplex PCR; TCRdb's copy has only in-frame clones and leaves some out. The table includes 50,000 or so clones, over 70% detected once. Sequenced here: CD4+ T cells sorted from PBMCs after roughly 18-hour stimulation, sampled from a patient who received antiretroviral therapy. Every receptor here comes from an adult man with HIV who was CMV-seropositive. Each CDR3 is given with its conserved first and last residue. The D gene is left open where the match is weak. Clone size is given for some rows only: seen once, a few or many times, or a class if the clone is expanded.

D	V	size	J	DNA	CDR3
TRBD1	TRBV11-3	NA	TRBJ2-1	TGTGCCAGCAGCTGGGGAATGGGACAGGGGGTAGGCAATGAGCAGTTCTTC	CASSWGMGQGVGNEQFF
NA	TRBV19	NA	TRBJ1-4	TGTGCCAGTAGTATAGGCCCGCGACGAGGTGGCACTAATGAAAAACTGTTTTTT	CASSIGPRRGGTNEKLFF
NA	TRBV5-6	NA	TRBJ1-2	TGTGCCAGCACCTTAACCAAGGGAGACAGGTACTATGGCTACACCTTC	CASTLTKGDRYYGYTF
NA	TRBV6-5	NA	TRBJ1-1	TGTGCCAGCAGTACTGGTTCAGTGGGCACTGAAGCTTTCTTT	CASSTGSVGTEAFF
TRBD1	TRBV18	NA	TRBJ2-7	TGTGCCAGCTCACCAAACCCTACGGGACAGTACGAGCAGTACTTC	CASSPNPTGQYEQYF
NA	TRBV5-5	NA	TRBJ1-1	TGTGCCAGCAGCTCCCTATTGGTTGGGAACACTGAAGCTTTCTTT	CASSSLLVGNTEAFF
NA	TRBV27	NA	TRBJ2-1	TGTGCCAGCATGAGGGGGAGATCCCATGAGCAGTTCTTC	CASMRGRSHEQFF
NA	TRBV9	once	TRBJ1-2	TGTGCCAGCAGCGTAGGACAAGTGGCTGGCTACACCTTC	CASSVGQVAGYTF
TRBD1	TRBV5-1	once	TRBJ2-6	TGCGCCAGCAGCCCGGACAGGGGGCACTCTGGGGCCAACGTCCTGACTTTC	CASSPDRGHSGANVLTF
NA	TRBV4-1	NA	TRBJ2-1	TGCGCCAGCAGCCAAGCCGGTTCGAGGTCCTACAATGAGCAGTTCTTC	CASSQAGSRSYNEQFF
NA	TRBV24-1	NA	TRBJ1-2	TGTGCCACCAGTGATTCTACTACAGGGTTTTATGGCTACACCTTC	CATSDSTTGFYGYTF
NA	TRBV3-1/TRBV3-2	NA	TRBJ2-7	TGTGCCAGCAGCCCCTTGACAGGAACCTACGAGCAGTACTTC	CASSPLTGTYEQYF
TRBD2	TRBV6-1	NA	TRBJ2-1	TGTGCCAGCAGTGAAGGACTAGCGGGGGGGCCGTACAATGAGCAGTTCTTC	CASSEGLAGGPYNEQFF